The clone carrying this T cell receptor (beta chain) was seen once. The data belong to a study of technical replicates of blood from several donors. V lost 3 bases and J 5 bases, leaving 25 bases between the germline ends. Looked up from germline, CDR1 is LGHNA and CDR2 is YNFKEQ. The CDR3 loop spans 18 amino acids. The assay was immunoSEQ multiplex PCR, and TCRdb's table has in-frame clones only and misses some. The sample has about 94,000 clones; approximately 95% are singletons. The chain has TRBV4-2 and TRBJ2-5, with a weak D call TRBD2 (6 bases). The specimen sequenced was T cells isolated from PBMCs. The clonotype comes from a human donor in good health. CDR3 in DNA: TGTGCCAGCAGCCAGGGGGAGGTTTATGCGCCGGATTTCGAGACCCAGTACTTC. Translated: CASSQGEVYAPDFETQYF.